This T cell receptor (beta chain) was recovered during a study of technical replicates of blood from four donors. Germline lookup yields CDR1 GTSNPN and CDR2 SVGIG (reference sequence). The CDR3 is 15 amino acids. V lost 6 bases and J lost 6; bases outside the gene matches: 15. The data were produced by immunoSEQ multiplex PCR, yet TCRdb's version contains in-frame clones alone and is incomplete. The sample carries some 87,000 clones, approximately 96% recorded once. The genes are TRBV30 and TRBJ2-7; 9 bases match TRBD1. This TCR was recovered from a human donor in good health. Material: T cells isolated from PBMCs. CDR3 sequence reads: CACTGQGWIGGEQYF. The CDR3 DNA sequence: TGTGCCTGCACGGGACAGGGTTGGATCGGTGGCGAGCAGTACTTC.